This is a list of T cell receptor beta chains from one sample in a study of control samples from healthy donors and cancer patients. Only in-frame clones appear in the TCRdb table, and some are missing; sequencing was by immunoSEQ multiplex PCR. The sample lists about 250,000 clones; about four fifths were seen once. Sequenced: PBMCs. All receptors derive from a woman aged 55-75 years with lung cancer. Each CDR3 is given with its conserved first and last residue. The order of the fields is J gene, V gene, clone size, D gene, CDR3 protein, CDR3 DNA. A D gene is named only where the DNA matches it firmly. The size field is filled for only some rows; it gives once, few, many or a size class.

>TRBJ2-3|TRBV7-3|-|TRBD2
CASSFSPTRAGGNTDTQYF
TGTGCCAGCAGCTTTTCCCCAACTCGAGCGGGAGGTAACACAGATACGCAGTATTTT
>TRBJ1-4|TRBV10-1|-|-
CASSRAVGEKLFF
TGCGCCAGCAGTCGTGCGGTGGGTGAAAAACTGTTTTTT
>TRBJ2-5|TRBV5-4|-|-
CASSLGAVGGRYQETQYF
TGTGCCAGCAGCTTGGGCGCCGTCGGGGGCAGATACCAAGAGACCCAGTACTTC
>TRBJ2-5|TRBV5-4|-|-
CASSLGTEETQYF
TGTGCCAGCAGCTTGGGGACAGAAGAGACCCAGTACTTC
>TRBJ1-2|TRBV2|-|-
CASSATENGYTF
TGTGCCAGCAGTGCAACAGAAAATGGCTACACCTTC
>TRBJ1-5|TRBV30|-|-
CAWSEGGSRPQHF
TGTGCCTGGAGCGAAGGGGGTAGTCGGCCCCAGCATTTT
>TRBJ2-2|TRBV5-4|-|TRBD2
CASSLGLADTGELFF
TGTGCCAGCAGCCTGGGACTAGCGGACACCGGGGAGCTGTTTTTT
>TRBJ1-4|TRBV6-1|-|-
CASSEIWGDGEKLFF
TGTGCCAGCAGTGAGATTTGGGGTGATGGTGAAAAACTGTTTTTT
>TRBJ1-4|TRBV5-1|once|-
CASSPDGVTVRVF
TGCGCCAGCAGCCCGGATGGGGTGACAGTAAGGGTTTTT
>TRBJ2-1|TRBV18|-|TRBD1
CASSPGQRNEQFF
TGTGCCAGCTCACCGGGACAGAGAAATGAGCAGTTCTTC
>TRBJ1-3|TRBV7-2|-|TRBD1
CASSRDRASGNTIYF
TGTGCCAGCAGCCGGGACAGGGCCTCTGGAAACACCATATATTTT
>TRBJ1-4|TRBV2|-|-
CASSPGRGEKLFF
TGTGCCAGCAGTCCGGGCCGGGGTGAAAAACTGTTTTTT
>TRBJ2-5|TRBV4-1|-|-
CASSLGPGETQYF
TGCGCCAGCAGCCTTGGGCCGGGAGAGACCCAGTACTTC
>TRBJ1-6|TRBV6-5|-|TRBD1
CASSSNRGGGNSPLHF
TGTGCCAGCAGTTCGAACAGGGGAGGGGGAAATTCACCCCTCCACTTT
>TRBJ1-1|TRBV2|-|-
CASSLNGQNTEAFF
TGTGCCAGCAGCCTAAATGGACAGAACACTGAAGCTTTCTTT
>TRBJ2-2|TRBV3-1/TRBV3-2|-|-
CASSQDSGSGGELFF
TGTGCCAGCAGCCAAGACAGCGGATCGGGCGGGGAGCTGTTTTTT
>TRBJ2-1|TRBV6-6|-|TRBD1
CASSYSESGGYNEQFF
TGTGCCAGCAGTTACTCGGAGTCAGGGGGATACAATGAGCAGTTCTTC
>TRBJ2-1|TRBV7-9|-|-
CASSFPPEEQFF
TGTGCCAGCAGCTTTCCCCCCGAAGAGCAGTTCTTC
>TRBJ2-5|TRBV5-1|-|-
CASSREEGYQETQYF
TGCGCCAGCAGCCGCGAGGAGGGTTACCAAGAGACCCAGTACTTC
>TRBJ2-5|TRBV12-5|-|-
CASGFLETQYF
-
>TRBJ2-1|TRBV7-3|few|TRBD2
CASSSGLAENEQFF
TGTGCCAGCAGCTCCGGACTAGCAGAGAATGAGCAGTTCTTC
>TRBJ1-1|TRBV5-1|-|TRBD1
CASSLGPTGPEAFF
TGCGCCAGCAGCTTGGGACCGACAGGGCCTGAGGCTTTCTTT
>TRBJ1-1|TRBV12-3/TRBV12-4|-|-
CASSLLVNTEAFF
TGTGCCAGCAGCCTGTTAGTGAACACTGAAGCTTTCTTT
>TRBJ2-7|TRBV19|-|TRBD1
CASSTQIGQGYEQYF
TGTGCCAGTAGCACCCAGATAGGACAGGGCTACGAGCAGTACTTC
>TRBJ1-5|TRBV28|-|TRBD1
CASSDREVRPQHF
TGTGCCAGCAGCGACAGGGAAGTAAGGCCCCAGCATTTT
>TRBJ2-3|TRBV7-2|-|TRBD2
CASSFVGTNVNTQYF
TGTGCCAGCAGCTTTGTGGGGACTAACGTTAATACGCAGTATTTT
>TRBJ2-7|TRBV19|-|-
CASSTPPLGQVYEQYF
TGTGCCAGTAGTACTCCCCCCTTGGGACAAGTCTACGAGCAGTACTTC
>TRBJ1-1|TRBV5-5|-|-
CASSLVGGGNTEAFF
TGTGCCAGCAGCTTGGTTGGGGGTGGGAACACTGAAGCTTTCTTT
>TRBJ2-4|TRBV4-1|-|-
CASSQERVAKNIQYF
TGCGCCAGCAGCCAAGAGCGGGTTGCCAAAAACATTCAGTACTTC
>TRBJ2-6|TRBV28|once|TRBD2
CASIPAGAGANVLTF
TGTGCCAGCATACCGGCGGGAGCTGGGGCCAACGTCCTGACTTTC
>TRBJ1-3|TRBV28|-|-
CASYGRNTIYF
TGTGCCAGCTACGGTCGAAACACCATATATTTT
>TRBJ1-2|TRBV6-1|-|-
CASSATSGPMSFYGYTF
TGTGCCAGCAGTGCGACCTCGGGACCCATGAGTTTTTATGGCTACACCTTC
>TRBJ1-5|TRBV6-1|-|-
CASSDPPGRPNQPQHF
TGTGCCAGCAGTGATCCCCCGGGACGGCCCAATCAGCCCCAGCATTTT
>TRBJ2-7|TRBV5-6|once|-
CASSFVELNEQYF
TGTGCCAGCAGCTTTGTCGAACTAAACGAGCAGTACTTC
>TRBJ1-3|TRBV10-3|-|-
CAISTRTASGNTIYF
TGTGCCATCAGCACCCGGACAGCCTCTGGAAACACCATATATTTT
>TRBJ2-3|TRBV11-2|-|-
CASTLRGGRVITDTQYF
TGTGCCAGCACCCTAAGAGGAGGGCGGGTCATCACAGATACGCAGTATTTT
>TRBJ1-5|TRBV20-1|-|TRBD1
CSASGTGGFSRGYSNQPQHF
TGCAGTGCTAGTGGGACAGGGGGCTTCAGTAGGGGATATAGCAATCAGCCCCAGCATTTT